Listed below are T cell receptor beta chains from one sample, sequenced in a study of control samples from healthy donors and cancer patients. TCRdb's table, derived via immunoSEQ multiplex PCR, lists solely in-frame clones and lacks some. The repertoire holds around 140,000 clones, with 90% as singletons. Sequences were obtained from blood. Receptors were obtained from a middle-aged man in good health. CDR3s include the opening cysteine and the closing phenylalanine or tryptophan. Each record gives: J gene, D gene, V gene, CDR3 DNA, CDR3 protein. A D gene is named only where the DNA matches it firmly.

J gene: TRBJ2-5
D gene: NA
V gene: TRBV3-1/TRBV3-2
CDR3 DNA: TGTGCCAGCAGCCAAATAGTCGGGGGAGGGACCCAGTACTTC
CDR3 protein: CASSQIVGGGTQYF

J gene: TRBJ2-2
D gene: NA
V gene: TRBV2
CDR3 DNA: TGTGCCTCTTCATTAGCGGCAAAAAGGACCGGGGAGCTGTTTTTT
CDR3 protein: CASSLAAKRTGELFF

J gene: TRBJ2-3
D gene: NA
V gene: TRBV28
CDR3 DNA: TGTGCCAGCAGTCAAAGGAAGGGATCGCAGTATTTT
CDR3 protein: CASSQRKGSQYF

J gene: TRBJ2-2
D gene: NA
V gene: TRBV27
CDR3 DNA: TGTGCCAGCAGTTTCCCCACCGGGGAGCTGTTTTTT
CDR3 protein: CASSFPTGELFF

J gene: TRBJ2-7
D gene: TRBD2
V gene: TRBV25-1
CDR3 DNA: TGTGCCAGCAGCGCTAGCGGGGGGTACGAGCAGTACTTC
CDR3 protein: CASSASGGYEQYF

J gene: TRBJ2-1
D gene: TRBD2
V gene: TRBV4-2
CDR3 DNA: TGTGCCAGCAGCCAAGATGAGACTAGCGGGGGGGCCCCTAAAAACTTCTTC
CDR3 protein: CASSQDETSGGAPKNFF

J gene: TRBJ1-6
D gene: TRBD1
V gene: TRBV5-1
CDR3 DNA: TGCGCCAGCAGCTTAGCCGGGACAGTCAATTCACCCCTCCACTTT
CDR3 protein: CASSLAGTVNSPLHF

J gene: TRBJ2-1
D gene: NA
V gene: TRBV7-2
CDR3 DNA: TGTGCCAGCAGCACTTCGGGGCCGATGTCGGAGCAGTTCTTC
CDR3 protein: CASSTSGPMSEQFF

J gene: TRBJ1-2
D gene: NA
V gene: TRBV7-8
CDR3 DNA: TGTGCCAGCAGCCCGGACAGAGTCTATGGCTACACCTTC
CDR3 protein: CASSPDRVYGYTF

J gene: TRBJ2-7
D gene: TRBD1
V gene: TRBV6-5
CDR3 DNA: TGTGCCAGCAGTTTTAGACAGGGTGTTTACGAGCAGTACTTC
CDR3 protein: CASSFRQGVYEQYF

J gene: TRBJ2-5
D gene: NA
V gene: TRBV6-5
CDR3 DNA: TGTGCCAGCAAAATGCTAGAGACCCAGTACTTC
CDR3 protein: CASKMLETQYF

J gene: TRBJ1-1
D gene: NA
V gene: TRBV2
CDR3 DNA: TGTGCCAGCAGTGAAGTCGGTGGGTCTGAAGCTTTCTTT
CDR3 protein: CASSEVGGSEAFF

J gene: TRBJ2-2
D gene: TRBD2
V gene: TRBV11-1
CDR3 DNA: TGTGCCCGAAAGGGGACTAGCCGAATTGGGAAGGAGCTGTTTTTT
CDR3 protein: CARKGTSRIGKELFF

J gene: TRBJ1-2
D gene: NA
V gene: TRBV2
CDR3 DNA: TGTGCCAGCGCCTGGGGGTTTGCTGGCTATGGCTACACCTTC
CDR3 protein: CASAWGFAGYGYTF

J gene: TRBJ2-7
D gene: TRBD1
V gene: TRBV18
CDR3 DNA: TGTGCCAGCTCACCAACAGGGGGCGCGGCGACCCGCCACTTC
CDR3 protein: CASSPTGGAATRHF